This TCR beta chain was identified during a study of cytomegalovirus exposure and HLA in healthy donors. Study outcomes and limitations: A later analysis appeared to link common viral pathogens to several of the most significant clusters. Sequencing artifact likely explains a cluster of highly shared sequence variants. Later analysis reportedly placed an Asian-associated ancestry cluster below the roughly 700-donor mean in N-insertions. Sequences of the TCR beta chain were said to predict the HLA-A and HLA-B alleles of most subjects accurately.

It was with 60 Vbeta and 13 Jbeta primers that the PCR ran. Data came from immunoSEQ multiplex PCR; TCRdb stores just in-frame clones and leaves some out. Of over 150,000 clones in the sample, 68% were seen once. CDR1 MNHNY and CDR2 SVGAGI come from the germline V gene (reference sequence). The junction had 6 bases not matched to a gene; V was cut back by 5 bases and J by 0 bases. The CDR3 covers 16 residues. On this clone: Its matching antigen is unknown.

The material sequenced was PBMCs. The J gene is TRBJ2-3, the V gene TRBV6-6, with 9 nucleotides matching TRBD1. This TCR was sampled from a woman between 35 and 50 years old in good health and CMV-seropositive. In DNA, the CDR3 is TGTGCCAGCAGTCAACCGGGACAGGGCAGCACAGATACGCAGTATTTT. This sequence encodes CASSQPGQGSTDTQYF.